A single sample is the source of the 13 T cell receptor beta chains below, sequenced in a study of regulatory T cells in long-lasting Graves disease. Time point here: persistent/refractory GD, antithyroid drugs over 5 years with positive TRAb. Construction of the TCR library relied on RNA isolated from PBMCs. Arm-PCR of CDR3 regions and iRepertoire HTBI primers were used to build TCR beta libraries. TCRdb reprocessed the multiplex PCR reads via MiXCR and lists one record per CDR3 protein. The data hold a few hundred thousand distinct CDR3 sequences, with 23% observed a single time. Source: peripheral blood mononuclear cells (PBMCs), taken when the disease was refractory, from a patient treated with antithyroid drugs. The source of these receptors is a female donor with Graves disease.

This clonotype occurred a few times. The gene calls are TRBV19 and TRBJ1-5; D unresolved. CDR3 length: 13 residues. The germline gives CDR1 LNHDA, CDR2 SQIVND (reference sequence). The V and J ends lost 1 base and 6 bases respectively, with 7 bases between them. The CDR3: CASSIGSSQPQHF. The CDR3 DNA reads as TGTGCCAGTAGTATAGGGAGTTCTCAGCCCCAGCATTTT. Variable domain in full (rest from reference TRBV19 and TRBJ1-5): DGGITQSPKYLFRKEGQNVTLSCEQNLNHDAMYWYRQDPGQGLRLIYYSQIVNDFQKGDIAEGYSVSREKKESFPLTVTSAQKNPTAFYLCASSIGSSQPQHFGDGTRLSIL.

The chain has TRBV20-1 and TRBJ2-1; 10 bases agree with TRBD2. The CDR3 length is 14 residues. The germline gives CDR1 DFQATT, CDR2 SNEGSKA (reference sequence). With V trimmed by 4 bases and J by 1 base, 1 base remained unmatched. The CDR3 loop is CSAKGLASYNEQFF. Written as DNA, the CDR3 is TGCAGTGCTAAGGGACTAGCGTCCTACAATGAGCAGTTCTTC.

This clonotype appeared once. V usage is TRBV7-2 and J usage is TRBJ1-2, with TRBD1 matching over 9 bases. This CDR3 comprises 14 residues. Germline loops: CDR1 SGHTA, CDR2 FQGNSA. The trim removed 5 bases at V and 5 bases at J, leaving 6 bases unmatched. In DNA form, the CDR3 reads TGTGCCAGCAGCCGCGGGACAGGGCGATATGGCTACACCTTC. Amino acid sequence: CASSRGTGRYGYTF.

CDR3 region: CASSIQGTREQYF. The CDR3 coding sequence is TGTGCCAGTAGTATACAGGGTACTCGCGAGCAGTACTTC. The chain has TRBV19 and TRBJ2-7, with D maybe TRBD1 (5 bases). CDR1 is LNHDA and CDR2 is SQIVND in the germline V gene (reference sequence). The ends were cut back, 2 bases at V and 6 bases at J, with 11 bases in the middle. The CDR3 totals 13 residues.

At least ten counts were recorded for this clonotype. The J gene is TRBJ1-2, the V gene TRBV20-1; D is perhaps TRBD1 (6 bases). This CDR3 spans 14 amino acids. V gave up 6 bases and J gave up 1 base, with 15 bases separating them. Germline loops: CDR1 DFQATT, CDR2 SNEGSKA (reference sequence). CDR3 protein: CSAGTRGSNYGYTF. The DNA of the CDR3 is TGCAGTGCCGGAACAAGGGGGAGTAACTATGGCTACACCTTC.

Ten or more counts support this clonotype. The genes are TRBV28 and TRBJ1-6; D remains unclear. The CDR3 spans 14 residues. Germline V lookup: CDR1 MDHEN, CDR2 SYDVKM. Between the trimmed V and J ends, which lost 2 bases and 7 bases, there was a span of 9 bases. CDR3 in DNA: TGTGCCAGCAGTTTAGGCACTAAAAATTCACCCCTCCACTTT. Its translation: CASSLGTKNSPLHF.

The chain links TRBV19 to TRBJ2-2, with 10 bases identical to TRBD2. This CDR3 contains 15 residues. CDR1 and CDR2 from the germline V gene are LNHDA and SQIVND (reference sequence). V gave up 7 bases and J gave up 6 bases; unmatched junction bases: 8. The CDR3 loop reads CASKITSGNAGELFF. The CDR3 nucleotides read TGTGCCAGTAAGATAACTAGCGGGAATGCCGGGGAGCTGTTTTTT.

The chain carries TRBV6-5 and TRBJ2-7; 9 positions match TRBD2. The CDR3 is 15 residues long. The V gene's germline CDR1 is MNHEY and CDR2 SVGAGI. With 4 bases clipped from V and 5 bases from J, the junction kept 9 bases outside the gene matches. The CDR3 nucleotides are TGTGCCAGCAGTTTGCTAAGCGGGAGGATCAACGAGCAGTACTTC. Translating it yields CASSLLSGRINEQYF.

The genes are TRBV20-1 and TRBJ2-5; TRBD2 is a possible D gene (5 bases). The germline CDR1 and CDR2 sequences are DFQATT and SNEGSKA (reference sequence). CDR3 length equals 13 residues. Deletions cut 5 bases from V and 2 bases from J, with 12 bases between. The CDR3 spells CSAWTGNQETQYF. The CDR3, as DNA: TGCAGTGCTTGGACCGGGAATCAAGAGACCCAGTACTTC.

The chain combines TRBV7-6 with TRBJ2-7; 7 nucleotides line up with TRBD2. J was trimmed by 5 bases and V by 5 bases; bases with no gene match: 3. This CDR3 spans 12 amino acids. CDR1 is SGHVS, CDR2 FNYEAQ, per germline. The CDR3 nucleotides are TGTGCCAGCAGCCAGCGGGGAAACGAGCAGTACTTC. Amino acids: CASSQRGNEQYF.

There are many counts of this clonotype. This chain links TRBV20-1 with TRBJ1-2; D is unresolved. Germline CDR1 DFQATT, CDR2 SNEGSKA (reference sequence). The CDR3 sequence is 11 residues long. V shed 4 bases and J shed 4 bases, with 7 bases lying between them. CDR3 nucleotide sequence: TGCAGTGCTATCGAGAGCTATGGCTACACCTTC. Protein sequence: CSAIESYGYTF.

The rearrangement links TRBV20-1 to TRBJ1-5; 10 positions match TRBD1. The CDR3 totals 13 residues. From germline, CDR1 is DFQATT and CDR2 SNEGSKA (reference sequence). J lost 4 bases, V lost 6 bases, and 3 bases had no gene match. This CDR3 is CSAQGQGNQPQHF. Written as DNA, the CDR3 is TGCAGTGCCCAGGGACAGGGGAATCAGCCCCAGCATTTT.

This clonotype was picked up a small number of times. The chain recombines TRBV11-3 with TRBJ1-2, with D possibly being TRBD1 (5 bases). This CDR3 is built from 14 residues. Looked up from germline, CDR1 is SGHNT and CDR2 is YENEEA. With 5 bases removed from V and 6 bases from J, the gap between germline ends came to 16 bases. The CDR3 region has the DNA TGTGCCAGCAGCCAGAGGGGCGGGAAAAATGGCTACACCTTC. Protein: CASSQRGGKNGYTF.